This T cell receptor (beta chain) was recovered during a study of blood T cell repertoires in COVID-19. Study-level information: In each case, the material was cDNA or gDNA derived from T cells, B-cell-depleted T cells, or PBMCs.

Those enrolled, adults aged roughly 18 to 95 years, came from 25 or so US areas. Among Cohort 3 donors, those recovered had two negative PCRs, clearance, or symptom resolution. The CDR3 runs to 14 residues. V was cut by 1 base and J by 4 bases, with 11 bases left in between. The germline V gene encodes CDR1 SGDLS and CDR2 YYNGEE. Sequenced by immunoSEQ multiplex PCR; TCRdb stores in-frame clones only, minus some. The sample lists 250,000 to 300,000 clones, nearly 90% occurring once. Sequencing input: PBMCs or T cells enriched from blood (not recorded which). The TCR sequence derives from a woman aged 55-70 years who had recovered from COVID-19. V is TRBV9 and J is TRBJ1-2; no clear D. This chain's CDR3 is CASSVSLGGYGYTF. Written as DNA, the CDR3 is TGTGCCAGCAGCGTATCCCTTGGAGGCTATGGCTACACCTTC.